This entry features one T cell receptor (beta chain) sequence. The antigen is unknown. The repertoire was sequenced with immunoSEQ multiplex PCR; TCRdb's copy has only in-frame clones and lacks some. The sample consists of 130,000 to 150,000 clones, 85% to 90% of them appearing once. The data originate from a study of cytomegalovirus exposure and HLA in healthy donors. J lost 3 bases, V lost 1 base, and 11 bases had no gene match. CDR1 is KGHSH and CDR2 is LQKENI in the germline V gene. The CDR3 loop spans 17 amino acids. Notes on the study in general: Some TCR beta chains (around 180 of them) were listed as cytomegalovirus-associated.

This receptor was obtained from a woman aged 18-29 years in good health and CMV-seropositive. The chain recombines TRBV18 with TRBJ1-1, with 7 nucleotides matching TRBD1. The source material was PBMCs. CDR3 amino acids: CASSPRAGGGFDTEAFF. As DNA, the CDR3 is TGTGCCAGCTCACCACGGGCAGGAGGGGGCTTCGACACTGAAGCTTTCTTT.